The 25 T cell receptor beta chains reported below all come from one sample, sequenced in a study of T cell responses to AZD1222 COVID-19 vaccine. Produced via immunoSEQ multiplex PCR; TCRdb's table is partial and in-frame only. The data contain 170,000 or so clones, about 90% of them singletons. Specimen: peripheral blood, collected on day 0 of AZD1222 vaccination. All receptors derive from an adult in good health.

CDR3 DNA sequence: TGTGCCAGCAGAATAGGGACTCCCAATCGGAATTCACCCCTCCACTTT. Translated, it gives CASRIGTPNRNSPLHF. This sequence joins TRBV28 and TRBJ1-6; weak D call: TRBD1 (5 bases). Germline assignment: CDR1 MDHEN and CDR2 SYDVKM. V shed 6 bases and J shed 7 bases, with 19 bases lying between them. The CDR3 has 16 residues.

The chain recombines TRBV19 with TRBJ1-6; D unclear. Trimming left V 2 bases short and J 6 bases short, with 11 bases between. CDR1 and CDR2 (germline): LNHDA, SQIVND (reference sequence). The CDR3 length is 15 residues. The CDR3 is CASSILGQLNSPLHF. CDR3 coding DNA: TGTGCCAGTAGTATATTGGGCCAGCTTAATTCACCCCTCCACTTT. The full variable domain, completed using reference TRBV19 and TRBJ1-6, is DGGITQSPKYLFRKEGQNVTLSCEQNLNHDAMYWYRQDPGQGLRLIYYSQIVNDFQKGDIAEGYSVSREKKESFPLTVTSAQKNPTAFYLCASSILGQLNSPLHFGNGTRLTVT.

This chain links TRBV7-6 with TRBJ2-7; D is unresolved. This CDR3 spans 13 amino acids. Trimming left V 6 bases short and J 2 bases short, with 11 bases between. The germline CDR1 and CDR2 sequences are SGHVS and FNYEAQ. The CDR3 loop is CASRLSSAYEQYF. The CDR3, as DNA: TGTGCCAGCAGGTTATCGTCGGCCTACGAGCAGTACTTC.

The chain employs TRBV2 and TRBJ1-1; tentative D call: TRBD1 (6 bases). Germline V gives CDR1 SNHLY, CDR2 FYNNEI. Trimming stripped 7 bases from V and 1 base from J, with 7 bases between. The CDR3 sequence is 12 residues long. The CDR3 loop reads CASIRGNTEAFF. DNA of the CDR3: TGTGCCAGCATCAGGGGGAACACTGAAGCTTTCTTT.

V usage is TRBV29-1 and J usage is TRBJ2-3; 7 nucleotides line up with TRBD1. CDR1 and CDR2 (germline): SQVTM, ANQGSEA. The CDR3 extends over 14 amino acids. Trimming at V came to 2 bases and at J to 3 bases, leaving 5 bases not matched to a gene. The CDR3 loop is CSVERGLRTDTQYF. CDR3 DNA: TGCAGCGTTGAAAGGGGGCTGAGGACAGATACGCAGTATTTT.

CDR3 region: CASSLEAASNEKLFF. Written as DNA, the CDR3 is TGCGCCAGCAGCTTGGAGGCCGCCTCTAATGAAAAACTGTTTTTT. The chain carries TRBV5-1 and TRBJ1-4; D is undetermined. CDR3 length: 15 residues. Germline values: CDR1 SGHRS, CDR2 YFSETQ. V lost 0 bases and J 3 bases, leaving 9 bases between the germline ends.

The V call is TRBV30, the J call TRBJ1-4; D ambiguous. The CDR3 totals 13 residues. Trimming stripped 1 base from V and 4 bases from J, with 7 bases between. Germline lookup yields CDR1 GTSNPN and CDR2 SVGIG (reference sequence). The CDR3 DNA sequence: TGTGCCTGGAGTGACAACCTTAATGAAAAACTGTTTTTT. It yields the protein CAWSDNLNEKLFF. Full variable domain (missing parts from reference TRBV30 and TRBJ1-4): SQTIHQWPATLVQPVGSPLSLECTVEGTSNPNLYWYRQAAGRGLQLLFYSVGIGQISSEVPQNLSASRPQDRQFILSSKKLLLSDSGFYLCAWSDNLNEKLFFGSGTQLSVL.

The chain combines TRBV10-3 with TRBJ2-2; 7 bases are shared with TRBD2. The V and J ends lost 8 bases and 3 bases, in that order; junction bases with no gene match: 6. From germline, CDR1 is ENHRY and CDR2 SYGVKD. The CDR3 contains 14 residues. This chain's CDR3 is CAIAGGGDTGELFF. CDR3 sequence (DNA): TGTGCCATCGCCGGGGGAGGGGACACCGGGGAGCTGTTTTTT.

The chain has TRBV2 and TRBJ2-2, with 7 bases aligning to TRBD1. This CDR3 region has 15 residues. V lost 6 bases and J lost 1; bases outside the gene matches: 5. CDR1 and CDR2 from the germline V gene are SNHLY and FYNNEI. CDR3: CASRPGTVNTGELFF. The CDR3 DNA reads TGTGCCAGCAGACCCGGGACAGTGAACACCGGGGAGCTGTTTTTT.

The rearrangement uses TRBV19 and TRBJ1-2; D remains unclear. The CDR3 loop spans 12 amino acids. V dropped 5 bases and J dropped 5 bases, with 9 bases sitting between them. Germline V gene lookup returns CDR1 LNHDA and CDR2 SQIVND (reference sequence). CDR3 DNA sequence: TGTGCCAGTAGTCCAGGCTTTTATGGCTACACCTTC. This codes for CASSPGFYGYTF.

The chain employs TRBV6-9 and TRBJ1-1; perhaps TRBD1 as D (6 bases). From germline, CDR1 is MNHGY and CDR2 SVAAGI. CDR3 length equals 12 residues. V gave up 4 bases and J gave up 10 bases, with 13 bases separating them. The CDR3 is CASSLYRDGAFF. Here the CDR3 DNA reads TGTGCCAGCAGTTTATACAGGGATGGAGCTTTCTTT.

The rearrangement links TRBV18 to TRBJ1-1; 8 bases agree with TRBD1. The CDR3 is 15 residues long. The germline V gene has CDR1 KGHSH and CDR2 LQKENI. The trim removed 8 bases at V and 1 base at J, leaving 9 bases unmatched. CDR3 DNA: TGTGCCAGCCTCACGGGAGGGACAGGGAACACTGAAGCTTTCTTT. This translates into CASLTGGTGNTEAFF. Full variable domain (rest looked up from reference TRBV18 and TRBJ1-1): NAGVMQNPRHLVRRRGQEARLRCSPMKGHSHVYWYRQLPEEGLKFMVYLQKENIIDESGMPKERFSAEFPKEGPSILRIQQVVRGDSAAYFCASLTGGTGNTEAFFGQGTRLTVV.

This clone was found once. This chain's CDR3 is CASSQQGSAKNTEAFF. The CDR3 region has the DNA TGTGCCAGTAGTCAACAGGGGTCGGCTAAGAACACTGAAGCTTTCTTT. The J gene is TRBJ1-1, the V gene TRBV19; TRBD1 aligns across 7 bases. The V segment lost 5 bases and the J segment 1 base; nucleotides outside the gene matches: 10. This CDR3 has 16 residues. The germline V gene has CDR1 LNHDA and CDR2 SQIVND (reference sequence). The variable domain in full, completed from reference TRBV19 and TRBJ1-1, reads DGGITQSPKYLFRKEGQNVTLSCEQNLNHDAMYWYRQDPGQGLRLIYYSQIVNDFQKGDIAEGYSVSREKKESFPLTVTSAQKNPTAFYLCASSQQGSAKNTEAFFGQGTRLTVV.

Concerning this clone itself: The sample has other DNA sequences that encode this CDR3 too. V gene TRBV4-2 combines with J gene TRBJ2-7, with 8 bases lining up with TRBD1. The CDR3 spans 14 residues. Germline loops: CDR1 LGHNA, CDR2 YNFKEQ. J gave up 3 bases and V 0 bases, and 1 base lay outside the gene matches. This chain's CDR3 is CASSQDGTGYEQYF. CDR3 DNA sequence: TGTGCCAGCAGCCAAGATGGGACAGGCTACGAGCAGTACTTC.

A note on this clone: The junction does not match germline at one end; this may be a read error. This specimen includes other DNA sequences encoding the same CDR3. Here the CDR3 reads CASSQGRASSGNTIYF. DNA for the CDR3: TGTGCCAGCAGCCAAGGTCGGGCATCCTCTGGAAACACTATATATTTT. The genes are TRBV3-1 (or the pseudogene TRBV3-2) and TRBJ1-3; D uncertain. Per the germline V gene, CDR1 is LGHDT and CDR2 is YNNKEL (reference sequence). The CDR3 sequence is 16 residues long.

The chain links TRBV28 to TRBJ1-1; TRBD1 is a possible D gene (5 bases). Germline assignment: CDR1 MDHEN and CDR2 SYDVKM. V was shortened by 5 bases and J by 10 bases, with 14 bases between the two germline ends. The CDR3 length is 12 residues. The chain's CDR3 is CASSTTHQGAFF. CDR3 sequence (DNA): TGTGCCAGCAGTACAACACACCAGGGAGCTTTCTTT. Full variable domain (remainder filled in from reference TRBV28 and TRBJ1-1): DVKVTQSSRYLVKRTGEKVFLECVQDMDHENMFWYRQDPGLGLRLIYFSYDVKMKEKGDIPEGYSVSREKKERFSLILESASTNQTSMYLCASSTTHQGAFFGQGTRLTVV.

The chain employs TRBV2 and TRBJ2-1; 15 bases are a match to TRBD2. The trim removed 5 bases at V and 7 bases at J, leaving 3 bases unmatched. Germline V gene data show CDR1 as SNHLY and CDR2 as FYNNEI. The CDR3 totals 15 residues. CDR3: CASSTGTSGRNEQFF. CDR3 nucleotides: TGTGCCAGCAGTACTGGGACTAGCGGGAGGAATGAGCAGTTCTTC.

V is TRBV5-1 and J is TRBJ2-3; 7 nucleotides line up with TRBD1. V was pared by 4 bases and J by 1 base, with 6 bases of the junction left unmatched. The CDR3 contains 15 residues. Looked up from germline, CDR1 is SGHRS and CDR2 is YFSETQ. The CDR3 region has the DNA TGCGCCAGCAGCGAACAGGGGAGAGGCACAGATACGCAGTATTTT. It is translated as CASSEQGRGTDTQYF. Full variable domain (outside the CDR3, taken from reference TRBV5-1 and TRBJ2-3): KAGVTQTPRYLIKTRGQQVTLSCSPISGHRSVSWYQQTPGQGLQFLFEYFSETQRNKGNFPGRFSGRQFSNSRSEMNVSTLELGDSALYLCASSEQGRGTDTQYFGPGTRLTVL.

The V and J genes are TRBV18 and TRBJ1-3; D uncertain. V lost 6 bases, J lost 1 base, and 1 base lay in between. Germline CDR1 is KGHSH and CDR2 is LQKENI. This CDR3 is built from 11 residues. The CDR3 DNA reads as TGTGCCAGCTCTTCTGGAAACACCATATATTTT. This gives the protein CASSSGNTIYF. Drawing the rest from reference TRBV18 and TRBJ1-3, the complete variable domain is NAGVMQNPRHLVRRRGQEARLRCSPMKGHSHVYWYRQLPEEGLKFMVYLQKENIIDESGMPKERFSAEFPKEGPSILRIQQVVRGDSAAYFCASSSGNTIYFGEGSWLTVV.

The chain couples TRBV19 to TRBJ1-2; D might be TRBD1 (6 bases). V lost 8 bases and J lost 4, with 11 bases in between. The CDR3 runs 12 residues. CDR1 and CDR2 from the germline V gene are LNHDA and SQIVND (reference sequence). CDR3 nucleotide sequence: TGTGCCAGTGGTGGGGGCCGCTATGGCTACACCTTC. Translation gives CASGGGRYGYTF.

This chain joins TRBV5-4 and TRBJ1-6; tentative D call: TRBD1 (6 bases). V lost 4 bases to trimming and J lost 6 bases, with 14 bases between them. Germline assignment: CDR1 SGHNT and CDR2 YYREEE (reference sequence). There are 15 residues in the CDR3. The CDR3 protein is CASSPRGQINSPLHF. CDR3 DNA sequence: TGTGCCAGCAGCCCACGAGGACAGATTAATTCACCCCTCCACTTT.

CDR3 residues: CATSRQGATGYTF. DNA of the CDR3: TGTGCCACCAGCAGACAGGGGGCGACGGGCTACACCTTC. The V and J genes are TRBV15 and TRBJ1-2; 8 positions match TRBD1. With V trimmed by 2 bases and J by 8 bases, 4 bases remained unmatched. The CDR3 is 13 residues long. Germline CDR1 reads LNHNV; CDR2 reads YYDKDF (reference sequence).

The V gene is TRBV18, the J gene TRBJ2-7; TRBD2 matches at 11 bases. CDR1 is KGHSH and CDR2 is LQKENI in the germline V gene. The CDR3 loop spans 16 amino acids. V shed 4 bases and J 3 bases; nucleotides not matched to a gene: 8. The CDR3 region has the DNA TGTGCCAGCTCACTACTACTAGCGGGAGATGGCTACGAGCAGTACTTC. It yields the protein CASSLLLAGDGYEQYF.

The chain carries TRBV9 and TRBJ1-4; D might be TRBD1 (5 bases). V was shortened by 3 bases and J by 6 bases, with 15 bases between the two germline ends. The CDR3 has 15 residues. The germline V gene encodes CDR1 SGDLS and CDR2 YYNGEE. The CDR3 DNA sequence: TGTGCCAGCAGCGCGGGGGTCATGGAGGATGAAAAACTGTTTTTT. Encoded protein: CASSAGVMEDEKLFF.

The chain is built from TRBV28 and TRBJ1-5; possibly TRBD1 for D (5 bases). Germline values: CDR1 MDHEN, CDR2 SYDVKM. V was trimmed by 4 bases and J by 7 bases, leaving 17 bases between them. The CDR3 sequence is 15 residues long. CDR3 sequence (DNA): TGTGCCAGCAGTTCCTCCTCAGGGAGACGGCAGCCCCAGCATTTT. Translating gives CASSSSSGRRQPQHF.